This T cell receptor beta chain was observed in a study of identical twins. This clonotype was counted between two and nine times. Each CDR3 protein gets one entry after TCRdb re-called the 5' RACE reads with MiXCR. Of approximately 700,000 distinct CDR3 sequences in the sample, 15% to 20% are singletons; the top ten hold around 13%. The CDR3 has 12 amino acids. V lost 4 bases, J lost 5 bases, and 3 bases lay in between. CDR1 is ENHRY and CDR2 is SYGVKD in the germline V gene. The same sample was also used in a study of T cells expressing NK-cell markers.

The TCR was taken from a woman under 30 in good health. The sample taken for sequencing was PBMCs. The rearrangement uses TRBV10-3 and TRBJ1-6, with unresolved D. The CDR3 DNA follows: TGTGCCATCAGTGGAAATAATTCACCCCTCCACTTT. Amino acids: CAISGNNSPLHF.